This T cell receptor (beta chain) emerged from a study of neurological immune-mediated disorders. Regarding the study as a whole: Levels of TCR clonal expansion peaked in HTLV-1-associated myelopathy and reached their lowest in multiple sclerosis, under those of healthy controls. Among 34 multiple sclerosis patients, phylogenetic grouping put the repertoires of 18 into a single related-CDR3 cluster, a possible signature.

Germline values: CDR1 SQVTM, CDR2 ANQGSEA. This CDR3 spans 14 amino acids. V was clipped by 2 bases and J by 4 bases, with 14 bases between them. Using its own MiXCR run on the 5' RACE reads, TCRdb lists one record per CDR3 protein. Of tens of thousands of distinct CDR3 sequences listed, 2% to 3% are singletons. The sample holds many counts of this clonotype. Its antigen is as yet unknown. J is TRBJ1-2 and V is TRBV29-1; TRBD1 might be the D (5 bases). Sequences were obtained from PBMCs. The sequence came from a woman younger than 45 with multiple sclerosis. The CDR3 spells CSVEYTSRGYGYTF. The CDR3 DNA reads TGCAGCGTTGAATACACTTCAAGGGGCTATGGCTACACCTTC.